This paragraph covers one T cell receptor (beta chain) sequence. The data originate from a study of blood T cells in healthy people across ages. A second PCR of about 6 to 12 cycles used a sample-barcoded 5' primer and a J-beta primer mix. The template-switch adaptor was a 5' adaptor with 12 random nucleotides. It tagged each cDNA molecule. TCRdb processed the 5' RACE reads anew with MiXCR; each CDR3 protein has one entry. The profile covers some 550,000 distinct CDR3 sequences, with around 48% appearing a single time and roughly 25% taken by the ten largest. The CDR3 has 16 amino acids. The V end lost 1 base, the J end lost 2 bases, and 12 bases lay between the germline ends. Germline CDR1 MGHRA, CDR2 YSYEKL. Donation came from healthy Caucasian individuals in Russia who were aged about 6 to 100.

V gene TRBV4-1 combines with J gene TRBJ1-5; no clear D. The receptor was isolated from a man older than 75 in good health. The specimen sequenced was blood. The CDR3 DNA follows: TGCGCCAGCAGCCAAGGCGCCGCGGGCGGCAATCAGCCCCAGCATTTT. Translated, it gives CASSQGAAGGNQPQHF.